This is a list of T cell receptor beta chains from one sample in a study of cytomegalovirus exposure and HLA in healthy donors. Only in-frame clones appear in the TCRdb table, and some are missing; sequencing was by immunoSEQ multiplex PCR. This sample has more than 95,000 clones, with around 68% found just once. Sequenced sample: PBMCs. Source of these receptors: a woman between 50 and 59 years old in good health and CMV-seropositive. CDR3s include the opening cysteine and the closing phenylalanine or tryptophan. D genes are given only for firm matches. The size field is filled for only some rows; it gives once, few, many or a size class.

cdr3_nt	cdr3_aa	v_call	j_call	clone_size	d_call
TGTGCCAGCAGCATGGACAAGAACACTGAAGCTTTCTTT	CASSMDKNTEAFF	TRBV5-4	TRBJ1-1	once	NA
TGTGCCAGCAGTGAGACAGGGAAAAATGAAAAACTGTTTTTT	CASSETGKNEKLFF	TRBV6-1	TRBJ1-4	NA	TRBD1
TGCGCCAGCAGCCAAGAAGGGGGGGCCCATAGCAATCAGCCCCAGCATTTT	CASSQEGGAHSNQPQHF	TRBV4-1	TRBJ1-5	NA	NA
TGTGCCAGCAGCCCCCTTGGTAGTTACAATGAGCAGTTCTTC	CASSPLGSYNEQFF	TRBV7-9	TRBJ2-1	few	NA
TGTGCCAGCAGTGGGGACAGGGCCCTCCAAGAGACCCAGTACTTC	CASSGDRALQETQYF	TRBV25-1	TRBJ2-5	NA	TRBD1
TGTGCCAGCAGTTTGCTAGCTGGGAATGAGCGGTTCTTC	CASSLLAGNERFF	TRBV27	TRBJ2-1	NA	NA
TGTGCCATCAGTGAGATGGGGGCGGAGCAGTTCTTC	CAISEMGAEQFF	TRBV10-3	TRBJ2-1	once	NA
TGCAGCGTTGAATTAGCGGGGGGATCCTACAATGAGCAGTTCTTC	CSVELAGGSYNEQFF	TRBV29-1	TRBJ2-1	few	TRBD2
TGTGCCAGCAGTGAGGGGACAGACTATGGCTACACCTTC	CASSEGTDYGYTF	TRBV2	TRBJ1-2	NA	TRBD1
TGTGCCAGCAGCTACCAGGGAGGGGGCACTGAAGCTTTCTTT	CASSYQGGGTEAFF	TRBV6-6	TRBJ1-1	NA	NA
TGTGCCAGCAGTTTGGGGGGGTATAGCAATCAGCCCCGGCATTTT	CASSLGGYSNQPRHF	TRBV28	TRBJ1-5	NA	NA
TGCGCCAGCAGCCAGGAAGGGACCAGGGACATCTCCTACGAGCAGTACTTC	CASSQEGTRDISYEQYF	TRBV4-3	TRBJ2-7	NA	NA
TGCAGTGCTAGAACTAGCGTAGCTCCGTACTTC	CSARTSVAPYF	TRBV20-1	TRBJ2-7	few	TRBD2
TGTGCCAGCAGCCAAGATCTCACCGGGAGTGGAACAGATACGCAGTATTTT	CASSQDLTGSGTDTQYF	TRBV4-2	TRBJ2-3	NA	NA
TGTGCCAGCAGCGTGGAGACAGAGAACACTGAAGCTTTCTTT	CASSVETENTEAFF	TRBV7-2	TRBJ1-1	NA	NA
TGTGCCAGTAGTCGGGATGCCTCCTACGAGCAGTACTTC	CASSRDASYEQYF	TRBV19	TRBJ2-7	NA	NA
TGTGCCTGGAGTGGATCGGGGGTTGGGGAGCTGTTTTTT	CAWSGSGVGELFF	TRBV30	TRBJ2-2	NA	NA
TGTGCCAGCAGCTCATCTGGGGCAGGATCGAACACCGGGGAGCTGTTTTTT	CASSSSGAGSNTGELFF	TRBV7-9	TRBJ2-2	once	NA
TGCGCCAGCAGCTTGGGGGGGACAGGGGGCAATGAGCAGTTCTTC	CASSLGGTGGNEQFF	TRBV5-1	TRBJ2-1	NA	TRBD1
TGTGCCAGTAGCACAGGGGGCAACACCGGGGAGCTGTTTTTT	CASSTGGNTGELFF	TRBV19	TRBJ2-2	NA	TRBD1
TGTGCCAGCAGTTACATGGGACAGCCCTTGTTTTTT	CASSYMGQPLFF	TRBV6-6	TRBJ1-4	NA	TRBD1
TGTGCCAGCAGCTTGACTAGCGGGAGGGCCTCTGGGGAGCTGTTTTTT	CASSLTSGRASGELFF	TRBV28	TRBJ2-2	NA	TRBD2
TGTGCCAGCAGCTTAGTGTTTACAGGGGCTGACGAGCAGTACTTC	CASSLVFTGADEQYF	TRBV7-6	TRBJ2-7	NA	TRBD1
TGTGCCAGCAGCTTGGACAGTTTTCGAAATCAGCCCCAGCATTTT	CASSLDSFRNQPQHF	TRBV5-8	TRBJ1-5	NA	NA
TGTGCCAGCAGCTTGGGAGGGGGAGGCTACACCTTC	CASSLGGGGYTF	TRBV7-9	TRBJ1-2	NA	NA
TGTGCCAGCAGCTTAGCTGGGACAGGGCTCACCGGGGAGCTGTTTTTT	CASSLAGTGLTGELFF	TRBV7-2	TRBJ2-2	NA	TRBD1
TGTGCCAGTAGCAGGGACTCCGGGTACGAGCAGTACTTC	CASSRDSGYEQYF	TRBV19	TRBJ2-7	NA	NA
TGTGCCAGCAGCTTAGACCCTCAGGGGGCTTTCTTT	CASSLDPQGAFF	TRBV11-2	TRBJ1-1	NA	NA
TGTGCCAGTGAGACAGGGGGAGGGAACACTGAAGCTTTCTTT	CASETGGGNTEAFF	TRBV19	TRBJ1-1	few	TRBD1
TGCGCCAGCAGCTTGGCCGGGGGACAGGGGTCTGTCGGGGAGCTGTTTTTT	CASSLAGGQGSVGELFF	TRBV5-1	TRBJ2-2	NA	TRBD1
TGTGCCAGTAGTATGACTAGCGGGGGCCCAACCTACGAGCAGTACTTC	CASSMTSGGPTYEQYF	TRBV19	TRBJ2-7	NA	TRBD2
TGCGCCAGCAGCCAAGGACAGGAGAATGAAAAACTGTTTTTT	CASSQGQENEKLFF	TRBV4-3	TRBJ1-4	NA	NA
TGTGCCAGCAGCTTGGAGGTCGGGGGGTTGTTGTATTTT	CASSLEVGGLLYF	TRBV5-8	TRBJ2-3	NA	TRBD2
TGTGCCATCGCAGGGACAGGGGGCACCTACGAGCAGTACTTC	CAIAGTGGTYEQYF	TRBV10-3	TRBJ2-7	once	TRBD1
TGCGCCAGCAGCTTGGGACGGAGCTCCTACGAGCAGTACTTC	CASSLGRSSYEQYF	TRBV5-1	TRBJ2-7	NA	NA
TGTGCCAGCAGCGTAGTAGCGGCAGGTTTGAGGGAGCAGTACTTC	CASSVVAAGLREQYF	TRBV9	TRBJ2-7	once	NA
TGTGCCAGTAAGGGGACAGGAGTCTACGAGCAGTACTTC	CASKGTGVYEQYF	TRBV19	TRBJ2-7	NA	TRBD1
TGTGCCAGCAGCTCCCCAAACCAGGGACAGGCGAACACTGAAGCTTTCTTT	CASSSPNQGQANTEAFF	TRBV7-9	TRBJ1-1	NA	TRBD1
TGTGCCTCCCATTCGGGAGCCGGGGAGCTGTTTTTT	CASHSGAGELFF	TRBV19	TRBJ2-2	NA	NA
TGTGCCAGCAGTTTTGCTGTTAGCGGGACAGCCTACGAGCAGTACTTC	CASSFAVSGTAYEQYF	TRBV28	TRBJ2-7	once	NA
TGTGCCAGCAGCTTGGGGAGGGGACAGCCCCAGCATTTT	CASSLGRGQPQHF	TRBV5-6	TRBJ1-5	NA	NA
TGTGCCAGCCAACAATCGAACACCGGGGAGCTGTTTTTT	CASQQSNTGELFF	TRBV7-6	TRBJ2-2	NA	NA
TGTGCCAGTAGTATCGAGTTGTGGGTGGAGCACGGCTACACCTTC	CASSIELWVEHGYTF	TRBV19	TRBJ1-2	NA	NA
TGTGCCAGCAGCGCTAGCGGGAGCGGATTCGAGCAGTTCTTC	CASSASGSGFEQFF	TRBV9	TRBJ2-1	NA	TRBD2
TGTGCCAGCGGTAGAGGGTTCTACGAGCAGTACTTC	CASGRGFYEQYF	TRBV6-5	TRBJ2-7	NA	NA
TGTGCCAGTAGTGAGAGGGACAGGGGGAGAAGTTTT	CASSERDRGRSF	TRBV19	TRBJ1-5	once	TRBD1
TGCGCCAGCAGCCAATCAGTGGGGGCGTCCTACGAGCAGTACTTC	CASSQSVGASYEQYF	TRBV4-3	TRBJ2-7	NA	NA
TGTGCCAGCAGTGGAACAGCCAACTCCTACGAGCAGTACTTC	CASSGTANSYEQYF	TRBV2	TRBJ2-7	NA	NA
TGCAGCGTTCAGTGGACAGGGAGGTTTAAGGGGACTGAAGCTTTCTTT	CSVQWTGRFKGTEAFF	TRBV29-1	TRBJ1-1	NA	TRBD1